The source of this TCR beta chain is a study of early T cells in non-severe SARS-CoV-2 infection (dated by TCRdb to the early 2020s). Notes on the research overall: Because TCR sequencing relied on bulk RNA taken from unsorted whole blood, pairing of alpha and beta chains was not possible. General findings and caveats noted by the study authors: VDJdb matching was skewed toward anti-spike CD8 responses, so virus-specific expansions were likely underestimated and private and CD4 specificities were missed.

The germline V gene provides CDR1 SGHRS and CDR2 YFSETQ. Cut back by 4 bases and 0 bases, the V and J ends lie 14 bases apart. The CDR3 sequence holds 16 residues, the cysteine and phenylalanine included. Just the 48-base CDR3 DNA is kept, in frame starting at base 1. The study was a case-control design nested within a healthcare worker cohort in London, UK, with weekly nasopharyngeal swab PCR tests and blood sampling. Healthcare workers were recruited during the week of the UK lockdown, between 23 and 31 March 2020, and followed weekly for up to about 16 weeks. Library method: 5' RACE. TCRdb lists the instrument as NextSeq 500. In the TCR library protocol, unique molecular identifiers were attached to individual cDNA molecules to correct for PCR bias and sequencing error. Both TCR alpha and beta chains were sequenced, and tight co-correlation was observed between alpha and beta sequence abundances in each sample. Concerning the study's data processing: Decombinator V4 was used to annotate TCR sequences for V gene, J gene and CDR3. Expanded TCRs were defined as changing significantly between any two time points under a Poisson model with p below 0.0001. TCR abundances were normalised to the total number of TCRs sequenced per sample and expressed as counts per million. TRAV1-2 paired with TRAJ12, TRAJ20 or TRAJ33 defined MAIT TCRs, while TRAV10 paired with TRAJ18 defined iNKT TCRs. VDJdb, accessed 1 November 2021, was searched for CMV, EBV and SARS-CoV-2 annotated TCRs, with TCRs annotated for multiple antigens excluded. TCRdb trimmed public reads at Q25 via fastp, called clones via MiXCR and kept in-frame beta chains. For every CDR3 protein sequence, its rows merge into one entry that carries the most common genes and DNA. These V and J calls rely on TCRdb rather than the paper's analysis. The sample has some 26,000 distinct CDR3 sequences on record, around 4.5% of them singletons. More than 9.5% of the sample comes from the top ten.

This clonotype was seen ten or more times. The target of this receptor is not known. Base-call qualities are not available, and no considerably larger clone is one nucleotide away. This TCR was recovered from an adult who was a healthcare worker with PCR-confirmed SARS-CoV-2 infection or an uninfected control (not recorded which). Sequencing used whole blood. Recombination joined TRBV5-1 with TRBJ1-3; tentative D gene TRBD1, with 6 bases matching. The CDR3 reads as follows: CASSPEQGYSGNTIYF. The bases read TGCGCCAGCAGCCCAGAACAGGGATACTCTGGAAACACCATATATTTT.